A single sample is the source of the 26 T cell receptor beta chains below, sequenced in a study of CD8 T cells in Susac syndrome. Roughly 0.45 to 1 ug RNA was reverse transcribed with random hexamers. TCRdb passed the immunoSEQ multiplex PCR reads through MiXCR, listing each CDR3 protein once. The data show 150,000 to 200,000 distinct CDR3 sequences, around 94% seen once. The sequencing input was CD4+ T cells from PBMCs. Source of these receptors: a human donor in good health.

J is TRBJ2-7 and V is TRBV7-2; 9 bases map to TRBD2. Looked up from germline, CDR1 is SGHTA and CDR2 is FQGNSA. With V trimmed by 2 bases and J by 4 bases, 6 bases remained unmatched. There are 15 residues in the CDR3. The CDR3 DNA follows: TGTGCCAGCAGCTTAAGGGCTAGCGGGGCTTACGAGCAGTACTTC. Translating gives CASSLRASGAYEQYF.

V and J are TRBV29-1 and TRBJ1-1; perhaps TRBD1 as D (5 bases). The V gene's germline CDR1 is SQVTM and CDR2 ANQGSEA. V was clipped by 6 bases and J by 0 bases, with 8 bases between them. The CDR3 runs to 12 residues. Here the CDR3 DNA reads TGCAGCGTCGGGGGGATGAACACTGAAGCTTTCTTT. Encoded protein: CSVGGMNTEAFF.

V is TRBV25-1 and J is TRBJ2-7; D may be TRBD1 or TRBD2 (5 bases each). V was pared by 3 bases and J by 2 bases, with 11 bases between. CDR1 is MGHDK, CDR2 SYGVNS, per germline. This CDR3 spans 14 amino acids. The CDR3 is CASSDEGPPYEQYF. CDR3 nucleotide sequence: TGTGCCAGCAGTGACGAGGGGCCACCCTACGAGCAGTACTTC.

The chain employs TRBV19 and TRBJ2-5; TRBD1 matches at 11 bases. This CDR3 is built from 15 residues. V dropped 10 bases and J dropped 4; count of bases not matched to a gene: 11. Germline-derived CDR1 and CDR2 are LNHDA and SQIVND (reference sequence). The CDR3 sequence is CATSRVGTGGETQYF. The CDR3 nucleotides are TGTGCCACCTCAAGGGTGGGGACAGGGGGAGAGACCCAGTACTTC. The full variable domain, rest sourced from reference TRBV19 and TRBJ2-5, is DGGITQSPKYLFRKEGQNVTLSCEQNLNHDAMYWYRQDPGQGLRLIYYSQIVNDFQKGDIAEGYSVSREKKESFPLTVTSAQKNPTAFYLCATSRVGTGGETQYFGPGTRLLVL.

The chain couples TRBV7-2 to TRBJ2-5, with no clear D. With 1 base removed from V and 4 bases from J, the gap between germline ends came to 10 bases. Germline CDR1 SGHTA, CDR2 FQGNSA. The CDR3 length is 14 residues. CDR3 sequence: CASSLVGDRETQYF. The CDR3, as DNA: TGTGCCAGCAGCTTAGTCGGAGACCGAGAGACCCAGTACTTC. The full variable domain, rest sourced from reference TRBV7-2 and TRBJ2-5, is GAGVSQSPSNKVTEKGKDVELRCDPISGHTALYWYRQSLGQGLEFLIYFQGNSAPDKSGLPSDRFSAERTGGSVSTLTIQRTQQEDSAVYLCASSLVGDRETQYFGPGTRLLVL.

The chain is built from TRBV14 and TRBJ2-1, with D perhaps matching TRBD2 (6 bases). Germline lookup yields CDR1 SGHDN and CDR2 FVKESK. The V gene lost 3 bases and the J gene lost 0 bases, with 9 bases spanning the gap. This CDR3 is 15 amino acids long. CDR3 sequence: CASSQEGTSYNEQFF. CDR3 nucleotides: TGTGCCAGCAGCCAGGAGGGTACCTCCTACAATGAGCAGTTCTTC.

The J gene is TRBJ2-5, the V gene TRBV24-1; possible D gene TRBD2, 5 bases. Germline loops: CDR1 KGHDR, CDR2 SFDVKD. The CDR3 length is 13 residues. V gave up 5 bases and J gave up 4 bases, with 10 bases separating them. The CDR3 region is CATSGRLAETQYF. CDR3 DNA: TGTGCCACCAGTGGGCGGCTAGCAGAGACCCAGTACTTC.

The rearrangement joins TRBV20-1 to TRBJ2-7; TRBD2 agrees at 11 bases. The CDR3 contains 14 residues. The germline V gene encodes CDR1 DFQATT and CDR2 SNEGSKA (reference sequence). The trim removed 5 bases at V and 4 bases at J, leaving 7 bases unmatched. Here the CDR3 reads CSASLAGGMYEQYF. DNA for the CDR3: TGCAGTGCTTCCCTAGCGGGGGGTATGTACGAGCAGTACTTC.

The V gene is TRBV12-3 or TRBV12-4, the J gene TRBJ2-3; 10 bases are a match to TRBD2. The V gene end was trimmed by 6 bases and the J gene end by 6 bases; junction bases not matched to a gene: 6. The CDR3 runs to 14 residues. For the CDR3, the DNA is TGTGCCAGCAGCCGAACTAGCGGGGCGGATACGCAGTATTTT. It yields the protein CASSRTSGADTQYF.

There are a few counts of this clonotype. This chain links TRBV7-9 with TRBJ2-5; no reliable D call. The V gene lost 3 bases and the J gene lost 2 bases, with 4 bases spanning the gap. The CDR3 is 12 amino acids. The germline CDR1 and CDR2 sequences are SEHNR and FQNEAQ (reference sequence). In DNA, the CDR3 is TGTGCCAGCAGCTTGCAACAAGAGACCCAGTACTTC. Translation: CASSLQQETQYF.

The genes are TRBV30 and TRBJ1-3; possible D gene TRBD1, 5 bases. The CDR3 totals 13 residues. Between the trimmed V and J ends, which lost 8 bases and 5 bases, there was a span of 16 bases. Germline V gene sequence: CDR1 GTSNPN, CDR2 SVGIG (reference sequence). CDR3 in DNA: TGTGCCGCTAGGGGCCCTGTGAGAAACACCATATATTTT. Encoded protein: CAARGPVRNTIYF.

The chain is built from TRBV18 and TRBJ2-7; the match to TRBD2 covers 9 bases. Germline V lookup: CDR1 KGHSH, CDR2 LQKENI. The CDR3 loop spans 15 amino acids. The V segment lost 3 bases and the J segment 9 bases; nucleotides outside the gene matches: 12. CDR3 nucleotide sequence: TGTGCCAGCTCACCTGCTAGCGGGGAGTCGGCTCCGCAGTACTTC. This codes for CASSPASGESAPQYF.

This chain connects TRBV29-1 to TRBJ1-4; weak D call: TRBD1 (5 bases). The CDR3 is 13 amino acids. CDR1 is SQVTM and CDR2 is ANQGSEA in the germline V gene. V shed 6 bases and J shed 7 bases, with 15 bases lying between them. The CDR3 DNA sequence: TGCAGCGTCGGGGGGAAGAACGGTGAAAAACTGTTTTTT. Residues: CSVGGKNGEKLFF.

V usage is TRBV29-1 and J usage is TRBJ1-2; TRBD1 is a possible D gene (5 bases). This CDR3 spans 15 amino acids. Germline values: CDR1 SQVTM, CDR2 ANQGSEA. V was trimmed by 5 bases and J by 0 bases, leaving 16 bases between them. CDR3 sequence reads: CSVTSGTSPNYGYTF. As DNA, the CDR3 is TGCAGCGTTACGTCCGGGACGAGTCCTAACTATGGCTACACCTTC.

The V call is TRBV27, the J call TRBJ1-6, with TRBD1 identical over 8 bases. The CDR3 totals 15 residues. Trimming took 6 bases from V and 10 from J; bases not matched to a gene: 11. Germline CDR1 reads MNHEY; CDR2 reads SMNVEV (reference sequence). In DNA form, the CDR3 reads TGTGCCAGCAGATATGGACAGGGAGGTTGGTCACCCCTCCACTTT. Protein: CASRYGQGGWSPLHF.

The chain couples TRBV20-1 to TRBJ2-2; D not resolved. The CDR3 is made up of 17 amino acids. The V gene lost 2 bases and the J gene lost 2 bases, with 18 bases spanning the gap. Per germline, CDR1 DFQATT and CDR2 SNEGSKA (reference sequence). The CDR3 spells CSARTDVRALNTGELFF. CDR3 nucleotide sequence: TGCAGTGCTAGAACAGACGTCCGGGCATTAAACACCGGGGAGCTGTTTTTT.

The chain joins TRBV7-2 to TRBJ2-1, with 8 bases that match TRBD1. TRBJ2-7 matches the DNA end more closely, so the J call is doubtful. CDR1 is SGHTA and CDR2 is FQGNSA in the germline V gene. The CDR3 totals 18 residues. CDR3 DNA: TGTGCCAGCAGCTTAGATATATGGCAGGACAGGGCCTCCTACGAGCAGTACTTC. Its translation is CASSLDIWQDRASYEQYF.

This rearrangement joins TRBV9 to TRBJ2-5, with TRBD1 identical over 7 bases. Per the germline V gene, CDR1 is SGDLS and CDR2 is YYNGEE. The CDR3 loop spans 14 amino acids. With V trimmed by 0 bases and J by 3 bases, 2 bases remained unmatched. The CDR3 sequence is CASSVVGTEETQYF. The CDR3 DNA follows: TGTGCCAGCAGCGTAGTCGGGACAGAAGAGACCCAGTACTTC.

The V call is TRBV25-1, the J call TRBJ1-6, with TRBD1 matching 9 bases. Germline V gene sequence: CDR1 MGHDK, CDR2 SYGVNS. The CDR3 spans 14 residues. Trimming took 2 bases from V and 9 from J; bases not matched to a gene: 2. CDR3: CASSEGTGPSPLHF. The CDR3 DNA sequence: TGTGCCAGCAGTGAAGGGACAGGGCCTTCACCCCTCCACTTT.

V gene TRBV20-1 combines with J gene TRBJ2-7; 7 positions agree with TRBD1. The length of the CDR3 is 13 residues. After removal of 4 bases from V and 2 bases from J, the junction contained 5 bases not matched to a gene. The V gene's germline CDR1 is DFQATT and CDR2 SNEGSKA (reference sequence). The CDR3: CSATTQGAYEQYF. The CDR3 DNA follows: TGCAGTGCTACCACCCAGGGGGCCTACGAGCAGTACTTC.

The CDR3: CASSFPSSGYTF. In DNA, the CDR3 is TGTGCCAGCAGCTTCCCCTCTAGCGGCTACACCTTC. The V and J genes are TRBV7-9 and TRBJ1-2; D gene ambiguous. Trimming took off 3 bases at V and 8 bases at J, with 10 bases between the two ends. CDR3 size: 12 residues. Germline V gives CDR1 SEHNR, CDR2 FQNEAQ (reference sequence).

The chain uses TRBV9 and TRBJ1-6; D is possibly TRBD1 (5 bases). CDR3 length equals 15 residues. Germline-derived CDR1 and CDR2 are SGDLS and YYNGEE. Trimming removed 0 bases from V and 10 bases from J, with 14 bases in between. The CDR3: CASSVDGGNRSPLHF. Here the CDR3 DNA reads TGTGCCAGCAGCGTAGATGGGGGTAACCGATCACCCCTCCACTTT.

This chain joins TRBV24-1 and TRBJ2-3; no firm D call. V was shortened by 7 bases and J by 5 bases, with 9 bases between the two germline ends. This CDR3 comprises 12 residues. The germline V gene encodes CDR1 KGHDR and CDR2 SFDVKD. The CDR3 loop reads CATSGEVDTQYF. The CDR3, as DNA: TGTGCCACCAGCGGTGAAGTAGATACGCAGTATTTT.

This chain links TRBV30 with TRBJ2-1; D gene ambiguous. This CDR3 contains 13 residues. Germline V gene lookup returns CDR1 GTSNPN and CDR2 SVGIG (reference sequence). V lost 0 bases and J 5 bases, leaving 8 bases between the germline ends. Written as DNA, the CDR3 is TGTGCCTGGAGTGTGACGGCTCACAATGAGCAGTTCTTC. Its translation: CAWSVTAHNEQFF.

The V and J genes are TRBV7-9 and TRBJ1-5, with D possibly TRBD1 on 6 matching bases. This CDR3 region has 14 residues. V lost 5 bases to trimming and J lost 6 bases, with 14 bases between them. Germline assignment: CDR1 SEHNR and CDR2 FQNEAQ (reference sequence). CDR3 nucleotides: TGTGCCAGCAGCAGTATGGGGGGCGGTCAGCCCCAGCATTTT. Amino acid sequence: CASSSMGGGQPQHF.

This clonotype was recorded once. V gene TRBV7-8 combines with J gene TRBJ2-3; 10 positions match TRBD2. The V and J ends lost 1 base and 1 base, in that order; junction bases with no gene match: 5. Germline V gene data show CDR1 as SGHVS and CDR2 as FQNEAQ. The CDR3 is 17 amino acids. The CDR3 region has the DNA TGTGCCAGCAGCTTAGTGGGAAGCGGGGGGGGCACAGATACGCAGTATTTT. This translates into CASSLVGSGGGTDTQYF.